Below are 32 T cell receptor beta chains sequenced from a single sample in a study of blood T cell repertoires in COVID-19. Assay: immunoSEQ multiplex PCR; the TCRdb copy retains only in-frame clones and omits some. This table holds 70,000 or so clones, just over 90% found once. The sequencing input was peripheral blood. The receptors derive from a woman between 18 and 30 years old with acute or convalescent COVID-19.

The DNA of the CDR3 is TGTGCCAGCAGCCAAGTGGGACTACTGTACAATGAGCAGTTCTTC. This gives the protein CASSQVGLLYNEQFF. The genes are TRBV3-1 (or the pseudogene TRBV3-2) and TRBJ2-1, with 7 bases lining up with TRBD2. The CDR3 length is 15 residues. Trimming at V came to 1 base and at J to 4 bases, leaving 4 bases not matched to a gene. Germline assignment: CDR1 LGHDT and CDR2 YNNKEL (reference sequence).

J is TRBJ1-5 and V is TRBV28, with D hard to call. The V gene lost 3 bases and the J gene lost 0 bases, with 6 bases spanning the gap. The CDR3 consists of 14 residues. CDR1 and CDR2 from the germline V gene are MDHEN and SYDVKM. The CDR3 DNA follows: TGTGCCAGCAGTTTTGGCAATAGCAATCAGCCCCAGCATTTT. Amino acid sequence: CASSFGNSNQPQHF. The variable domain in full, completed from reference TRBV28 and TRBJ1-5, reads DVKVTQSSRYLVKRTGEKVFLECVQDMDHENMFWYRQDPGLGLRLIYFSYDVKMKEKGDIPEGYSVSREKKERFSLILESASTNQTSMYLCASSFGNSNQPQHFGDGTRLSIL.

The chain uses TRBV7-2 and TRBJ1-2; TRBD1 is a possible D gene (6 bases). Germline assignment: CDR1 SGHTA and CDR2 FQGNSA. The germline V and J ends were trimmed by 5 bases and 5 bases, with 15 bases remaining between them. The CDR3 totals 14 residues. Here the CDR3 reads CASSPTTGRYGYTF. CDR3 in DNA: TGTGCCAGCAGCCCGACCACAGGGAGATATGGCTACACCTTC.

The chain combines TRBV5-6 with TRBJ2-3; unclear D gene. The germline V and J ends were trimmed by 1 base and 2 bases, with 11 bases remaining between them. The germline V gene has CDR1 SGHDT and CDR2 YYEEEE. The CDR3 spans 15 residues. In DNA form, the CDR3 reads TGTGCCAGCAGCTTGCGGGTCGCCTCCACAGATACGCAGTATTTT. Translation: CASSLRVASTDTQYF.

The chain combines TRBV6-5 with TRBJ2-7, with D unclear. The CDR3 spans 16 residues. Germline lookup yields CDR1 MNHEY and CDR2 SVGAGI. The V end was cut by 0 bases, the J end by 5 bases, with 17 bases between. The CDR3 here is CASSYSMSLSINEQYF. The CDR3 DNA sequence: TGTGCCAGCAGTTACTCGATGAGCCTTTCTATCAACGAGCAGTACTTC.

This clone has a single count. The CDR3 loop reads CASSKPGQGTDTQYF. In nucleotides, the CDR3 is TGCGCCAGCAGTAAACCGGGACAGGGCACAGATACGCAGTATTTT. The V gene is TRBV10-1, the J gene TRBJ2-3, with 8 bases fitting TRBD1. The V segment lost 5 bases and the J segment 1 base; nucleotides outside the gene matches: 5. Germline CDR1 reads WNHNN; CDR2 reads SYGVQD (reference sequence). This CDR3 is 15 amino acids long.

The chain recombines TRBV27 with TRBJ2-7; 12 nucleotides match TRBD2. V shed 3 bases and J 3 bases; nucleotides not matched to a gene: 9. CDR3 length equals 17 residues. Germline V CDR1 and CDR2: MNHEY, SMNVEV (reference sequence). As DNA, the CDR3 is TGTGCCAGCAGTTTGGTGGCTAGCGGGGGGGGCGGCTACGAGCAGTACTTC. Its protein product is CASSLVASGGGGYEQYF.

The V and J genes are TRBV23-1 and TRBJ1-6, with 8 bases that match TRBD1. TRBV23-1 is treated as an ORF (open reading frame) with a function not yet certain. V was clipped by 2 bases and J by 9 bases; unmatched bases: 6. CDR3 length: 15 amino acids. Written as DNA, the CDR3 is TGCGCCAGCAGTCAAATAGGACAGGGAGGTTCACCCCTCCACTTT. Translating it yields CASSQIGQGGSPLHF.

The chain employs TRBV5-6 and TRBJ1-2, with 7 positions matching TRBD1. Germline V lookup: CDR1 SGHDT, CDR2 YYEEEE. Trimming removed 4 bases from V and 5 bases from J; junction bases left unmatched: 5. The CDR3 is made up of 13 amino acids. Here the CDR3 reads CASSVQGLYGYTF. The DNA for the CDR3 is TGTGCCAGCAGCGTACAGGGGTTGTATGGCTACACCTTC. The entire variable domain, with the rest obtained from reference TRBV5-6 and TRBJ1-2, is as follows: DAGVTQSPTHLIKTRGQQVTLRCSPKSGHDTVSWYQQALGQGPQFIFQYYEEEERQRGNFPDRFSGHQFPNYSSELNVNALLLGDSALYLCASSVQGLYGYTFGSGTRLTVV.

J is TRBJ1-4 and V is TRBV25-1; TRBD1 matches 10 bases. CDR1 is MGHDK, CDR2 SYGVNS, per germline. The CDR3 covers 16 residues. V shed 4 bases, J shed 7 bases, and the junction held 9 bases outside the gene matches. The CDR3 sequence: CASSGSWDRGSEKLFF. Here the CDR3 DNA reads TGTGCCAGCAGTGGGTCTTGGGACAGGGGTAGTGAAAAACTGTTTTTT. The whole variable domain, filled in from reference TRBV25-1 and TRBJ1-4, reads EADIYQTPRYLVIGTGKKITLECSQTMGHDKMYWYQQDPGMELHLIHYSYGVNSTEKGDLSSESTVSRIRTEHFPLTLESARPSHTSQYLCASSGSWDRGSEKLFFGSGTQLSVL.

V usage is TRBV19 and J usage is TRBJ2-1, with D possibly TRBD1 on 5 matching bases. Per germline, CDR1 LNHDA and CDR2 SQIVND (reference sequence). CDR3 length equals 12 residues. Trimming stripped 6 bases from V and 3 bases from J, with 6 bases between. CDR3 loop: CASRDSYNEQFF. The DNA of the CDR3 is TGTGCCAGTAGAGACAGCTACAATGAGCAGTTCTTC.

Only one count was recorded for this clone. The chain uses TRBV2 and TRBJ1-6; D is uncertain. V gave up 1 base and J gave up 8 bases, with 6 bases separating them. Germline CDR1 reads SNHLY; CDR2 reads FYNNEI. CDR3 length: 13 amino acids. The CDR3 nucleotides are TGTGCCAGCAGTGAAGGGCTTTATTCACCCCTCCACTTT. Protein product: CASSEGLYSPLHF.

V and J are TRBV7-2 and TRBJ2-3; 7 nucleotides agree with TRBD2. The germline V gene encodes CDR1 SGHTA and CDR2 FQGNSA. J was trimmed by 1 base and V by 5 bases; bases with no gene match: 9. The CDR3 spans 16 residues. The DNA of the CDR3 is TGTGCCAGCAGCCCAGACTCTAGCGGTCGCACAGATACGCAGTATTTT. Amino acid sequence: CASSPDSSGRTDTQYF.

The V gene is TRBV28, the J gene TRBJ1-2; a possible D gene is TRBD1 (5 bases). Per the germline V gene, CDR1 is MDHEN and CDR2 is SYDVKM. This CDR3 has 14 residues. Trimming took off 6 bases at V and 2 bases at J, with 13 bases between the two ends. The CDR3 DNA follows: TGTGCCAGCAGCCCGGCGGGGCTGAACTATGGCTACACCTTC. This translates into CASSPAGLNYGYTF.

The chain links TRBV2 to TRBJ1-2, with 8 bases lining up with TRBD1. CDR3 length: 14 amino acids. V trimming: 3 bases; J trimming: 8 bases; junction bases outside the gene matches: 8. Germline V lookup: CDR1 SNHLY, CDR2 FYNNEI. CDR3 bases: TGTGCCAGCAGTGACATCCGACAGGGGAGAGGCTACACCTTC. This encodes CASSDIRQGRGYTF.

The chain links TRBV18 to TRBJ1-1, with D perhaps TRBD1 (5 bases). Trimming took off 3 bases at V and 0 bases at J, with 20 bases between the two ends. CDR1 and CDR2 (germline): KGHSH, LQKENI. CDR3 size: 18 residues. CDR3 coding DNA: TGTGCCAGCTCACCGCGGGACCCAGGAGGGGTCATGAACACTGAAGCTTTCTTT. Translation: CASSPRDPGGVMNTEAFF.

This chain connects TRBV3-1 (or the pseudogene TRBV3-2) to TRBJ1-2, with a possible D match to TRBD1 (5 bases). Per the germline V gene, CDR1 is LGHDT and CDR2 is YNNKEL (reference sequence). Trimming took off 0 bases at V and 8 bases at J, with 13 bases between the two ends. This CDR3 region has 14 residues. CDR3 protein: CASSQDFRGWGYTF. CDR3 nucleotide sequence: TGTGCCAGCAGCCAAGATTTTAGGGGCTGGGGCTACACCTTC.

The chain links TRBV4-1 to TRBJ1-2; a weak D match, TRBD1 (6 bases). The V and J ends lost 1 base and 4 bases respectively, with 16 bases between them. Germline CDR1 MGHRA, CDR2 YSYEKL. The CDR3 loop spans 16 amino acids. The CDR3 reads CASSQVSGTRVYGYTF. The CDR3 DNA is TGCGCCAGCAGCCAAGTATCCGGGACAAGGGTCTATGGCTACACCTTC.

This clone was counted only a few times. The genes are TRBV3-1 (or the pseudogene TRBV3-2) and TRBJ2-3, with 8 bases aligning to TRBD2. The CDR3 spans 13 residues. Germline-derived CDR1 and CDR2 are LGHDT and YNNKEL (reference sequence). J was trimmed by 1 base and V by 8 bases; bases with no gene match: 2. For the CDR3, the DNA is TGTGCCAGCCGGCGGGGGGGCACAGATACGCAGTATTTT. Its protein product is CASRRGGTDTQYF.

J is TRBJ1-5 and V is TRBV15, with D tentatively TRBD1 (5 bases). V was trimmed by 3 bases and J by 10 bases, leaving 13 bases between them. The germline V gene encodes CDR1 LNHNV and CDR2 YYDKDF (reference sequence). The CDR3 runs to 13 residues. CDR3 in DNA: TGTGCCACCAGCAGGGCATCAGGGTACCCCCAGCATTTT. This translates into CATSRASGYPQHF.

V usage is TRBV18 and J usage is TRBJ2-2; the D gene is possibly TRBD1 (7 bases). This CDR3 is 17 amino acids long. The germline V and J ends were trimmed by 3 bases and 4 bases, with 18 bases remaining between them. The germline gives CDR1 KGHSH, CDR2 LQKENI. CDR3 region: CASSPLAGQLGTGELFF. The CDR3 region has the DNA TGTGCCAGCTCACCTCTCGCGGGACAGCTAGGCACCGGGGAGCTGTTTTTT.

The CDR3 DNA reads as TGTGCCAGCTCACCTCAGGGAATGGGGAACACTGAAGCTTTCTTT. It specifies CASSPQGMGNTEAFF. The chain joins TRBV18 to TRBJ1-1, with D perhaps TRBD1 (5 bases). Trimming stripped 3 bases from V and 1 base from J, with 12 bases between. Germline CDR1 KGHSH, CDR2 LQKENI. CDR3 size: 15 residues. The full variable domain, in which reference TRBV18 and TRBJ1-1 provide the parts outside the CDR3, is NAGVMQNPRHLVRRRGQEARLRCSPMKGHSHVYWYRQLPEEGLKFMVYLQKENIIDESGMPKERFSAEFPKEGPSILRIQQVVRGDSAAYFCASSPQGMGNTEAFFGQGTRLTVV.

The chain has TRBV3-1 (or the pseudogene TRBV3-2) and TRBJ1-3; D remains unclear. In germline, CDR1 is LGHDT, CDR2 YNNKEL (reference sequence). The CDR3 runs 15 residues. V was clipped by 0 bases and J by 1 base, with 7 bases between them. Written as DNA, the CDR3 is TGTGCCAGCAGCCAAGATCTAGGTTCTGGAAACACCATATATTTT. It is translated as CASSQDLGSGNTIYF.

This clone was observed a few times. CDR3 sequence reads: CASNPGRGSYGYTF. DNA for the CDR3: TGTGCCAGCAACCCCGGCAGGGGAAGCTATGGCTACACCTTC. The rearrangement links TRBV6-5 to TRBJ1-2, with D possibly TRBD1 on 6 matching bases. V lost 7 bases, J lost 4 bases, and 16 bases lay in between. The CDR3 extends over 14 amino acids. In germline, CDR1 is MNHEY, CDR2 SVGAGI.

This clone came up a few times. This chain links TRBV18 with TRBJ2-2; TRBD2 agrees at 8 bases. Unmatched junction bases numbered 0, after V lost 0 bases and J lost 0 bases. The CDR3 is made up of 16 amino acids. Looked up from germline, CDR1 is KGHSH and CDR2 is LQKENI. CDR3 in DNA: TGTGCCAGCTCACCACCGGGACTAGCGAACACCGGGGAGCTGTTTTTT. This sequence encodes CASSPPGLANTGELFF.

The chain has TRBV2 and TRBJ2-1; D gene ambiguous. The CDR3 spans 13 residues. Trimming pared 3 bases from V and 4 bases from J, leaving 7 bases between. The germline CDR1 and CDR2 sequences are SNHLY and FYNNEI. CDR3 in amino acids: CASSDSRYNEQFF. DNA for the CDR3: TGTGCCAGCAGTGATTCCAGGTACAATGAGCAGTTCTTC.

V gene TRBV6-5 combines with J gene TRBJ1-5; TRBD1 agrees at 9 bases. CDR1 MNHEY and CDR2 SVGAGI come from the germline V gene. The CDR3 runs 15 residues. V dropped 6 bases and J dropped 4; count of bases not matched to a gene: 7. CDR3 nucleotide sequence: TGTGCCAGCAGCCCCTCGACAGGGGGTAATCAGCCCCAGCATTTT. Translated: CASSPSTGGNQPQHF.

The DNA of the CDR3 is TGTGCCAGCATGGCGGTAGTGGGCACTGAAGCTTTCTTT. It translates to CASMAVVGTEAFF. The gene calls are TRBV27 and TRBJ1-1; D is unclear. The length of the CDR3 is 13 residues. The germline CDR1 and CDR2 sequences are MNHEY and SMNVEV (reference sequence). The germline V and J ends were trimmed by 7 bases and 4 bases, with 13 bases remaining between them.

In its sample, this clone was seen a few times. V gene TRBV10-1 combines with J gene TRBJ1-1; tentative D call: TRBD1 (5 bases). V lost 3 bases, J lost 5 bases, and 13 bases lay in between. This CDR3 has 14 amino acids. Looked up from germline, CDR1 is WNHNN and CDR2 is SYGVQD (reference sequence). CDR3 amino acids: CASSERRGGTEAFF. CDR3 DNA sequence: TGCGCCAGCAGTGAACGAAGGGGAGGAACTGAAGCTTTCTTT.

This clone has just one count. The V call is TRBV7-9, the J call TRBJ1-1; no reliable D call. CDR3 length equals 14 residues. Trimming removed 1 base at V and 0 bases at J, with 6 bases between. The germline CDR1 and CDR2 sequences are SEHNR and FQNEAQ (reference sequence). The CDR3 reads CASSLDRVNTEAFF. DNA for the CDR3: TGTGCCAGCAGCTTAGATCGAGTGAACACTGAAGCTTTCTTT.

The V gene is TRBV6-2 or TRBV6-3, the J gene TRBJ2-2; 8 bases match TRBD2. CDR3 length: 17 amino acids. Trimming removed 2 bases from V and 6 bases from J; junction bases left unmatched: 11. Germline V gene sequence: CDR1 MNHEY, CDR2 SVGEGT. The CDR3 sequence: CASSYVPAGGFPGELFF. CDR3 nucleotide sequence: TGTGCCAGCAGTTACGTGCCGGCGGGAGGTTTTCCCGGGGAGCTGTTTTTT.

The chain couples TRBV3-1 (or the pseudogene TRBV3-2) to TRBJ2-3, with TRBD2 as a possible D gene (6 bases). This CDR3 contains 16 residues. CDR1 is LGHDT and CDR2 is YNNKEL in the germline V gene (reference sequence). With 0 bases removed from V and 6 bases from J, the gap between germline ends came to 16 bases. The CDR3 DNA reads TGTGCCAGCAGCCAAGATTTGACGGGAGAATGTGATACGCAGTATTTT. This sequence encodes CASSQDLTGECDTQYF.